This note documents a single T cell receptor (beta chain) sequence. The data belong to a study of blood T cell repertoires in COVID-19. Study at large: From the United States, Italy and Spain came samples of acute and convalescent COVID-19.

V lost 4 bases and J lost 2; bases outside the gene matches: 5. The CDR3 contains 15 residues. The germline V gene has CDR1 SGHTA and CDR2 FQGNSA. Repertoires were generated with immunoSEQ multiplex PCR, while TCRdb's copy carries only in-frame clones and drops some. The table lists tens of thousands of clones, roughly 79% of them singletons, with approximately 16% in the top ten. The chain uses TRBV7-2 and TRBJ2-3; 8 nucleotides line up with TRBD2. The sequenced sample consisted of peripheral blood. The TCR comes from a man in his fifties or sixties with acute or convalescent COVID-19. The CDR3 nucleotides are TGTGCCAGCAGCTGGTCGGGGGGGGCCACAGATACGCAGTATTTT. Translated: CASSWSGGATDTQYF.